The T cell receptor (beta chain) described here comes from a study of tumor-infiltrating lymphocytes in primary liver carcinoma. General study findings and limits: Blood's top-250-clone fraction was significantly lower than that of tumors (p = 0.039). The overlap of tumor-adjacent and tumor-blood pairs was smaller than that of tumor region pairs.

A primer in the constant region served to generate TCR beta cDNA from roughly 450 ng of total RNA. ARM-PCR, slightly modified, supplied the TCR beta libraries through three nested multiplex PCR rounds. TCRdb re-derived calls from the multiplex PCR reads in MiXCR, one entry per CDR3 protein. Here the sample spans about 20,000 distinct CDR3 sequences, roughly 79% being singletons. Details on this clonotype: Its target is not known.

It was from about 21-30 mg of unsorted bulk tissue that RNA and DNA were co-extracted. The study found over 90% viable tumor cells in every tumor sample. The specimen was liver tumor tissue from sampling region 4. The subset is: tumor region T4, right-lateral pole. The receptor's source is a woman aged 25 to 45 with primary liver carcinoma and hepatitis B virus infection.

The CDR3 region has the DNA TGTGCCAGCAGCGCTTGGGACGGGGGGCGCAAGAGGTGGAGTAACATCGAAGCTTTCTTT. Protein sequence: CASSAWDGGRKRWSNIEAFF. The V and J genes are TRBV11-2 and TRBJ1-1; tentative D call: TRBD1 (6 bases). The ends were cut back, 5 bases at V and 8 bases at J, with 36 bases in the middle. CDR1 is SGHAT and CDR2 is FQNNGV in the germline V gene. The CDR3 is made up of 20 amino acids.